Here is one T cell receptor beta chain with its context. Antigen specificity is unknown. The method was immunoSEQ multiplex PCR; TCRdb's version includes in-frame clones alone and lacks a portion of them. The table records 20,000 or so clones, roughly 80% of them present only once. A history of autoimmune disease or systemic immunosuppression excluded patients. CDR3 length: 14 amino acids. The V gene lost 0 bases and the J gene lost 3 bases, with 8 bases spanning the gap. Germline lookup yields CDR1 SEHNR and CDR2 FQNEAQ (reference sequence). These data are taken from a study of OX40 agonist ivuxolimab in advanced cancers. The overall study: An anti-OX40 (CD134) antibody with agonistic activity, ivuxolimab, was administered to patients. Study-wide findings and caveats: Partly responding patients at 0.1-3.0 mg/kg showed some of the smallest clonal expansion.

The sample in question was CD4+ or CD8+ T cells sorted from blood, obtained in a trial of the OX40 agonist ivuxolimab. The source is an adult with an advanced solid tumor such as melanoma, head and neck, liver or kidney cancer. This chain connects TRBV7-9 to TRBJ2-5; D is possibly TRBD1 or TRBD2 (5 bases each). The CDR3 sequence is CASSLALGEETQYF. The CDR3 region has the DNA TGTGCCAGCAGCTTAGCTTTGGGGGAAGAGACCCAGTACTTC.